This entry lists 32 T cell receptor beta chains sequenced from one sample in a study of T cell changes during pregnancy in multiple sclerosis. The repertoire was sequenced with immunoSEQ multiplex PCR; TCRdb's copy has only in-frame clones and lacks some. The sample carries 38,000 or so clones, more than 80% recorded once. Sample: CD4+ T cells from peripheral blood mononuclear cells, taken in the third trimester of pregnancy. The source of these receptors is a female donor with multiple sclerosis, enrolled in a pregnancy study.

Here the CDR3 reads CASSPGGGLQETQYF. CDR3 in DNA: TGTGCCAGCTCACCGGGGGGGGGACTCCAAGAGACCCAGTACTTC. V usage is TRBV18 and J usage is TRBJ2-5; 7 bases line up with TRBD2. CDR1 is KGHSH, CDR2 LQKENI, per germline. The CDR3 has 15 amino acids. Unmatched junction bases numbered 5, after V lost 3 bases and J lost 1 base.

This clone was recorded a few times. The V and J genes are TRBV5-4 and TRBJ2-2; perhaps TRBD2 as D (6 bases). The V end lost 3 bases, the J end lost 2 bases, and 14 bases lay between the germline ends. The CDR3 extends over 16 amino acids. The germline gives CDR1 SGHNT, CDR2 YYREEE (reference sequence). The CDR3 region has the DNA TGTGCCAGCAGCTCTCCCGGGACTTATAACACCGGGGAGCTGTTTTTT. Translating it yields CASSSPGTYNTGELFF.

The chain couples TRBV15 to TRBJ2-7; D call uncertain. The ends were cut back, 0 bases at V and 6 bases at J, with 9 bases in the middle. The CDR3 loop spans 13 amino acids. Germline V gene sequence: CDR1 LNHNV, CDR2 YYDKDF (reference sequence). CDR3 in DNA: TGTGCCACCAGCAGAGATGTCGTCTCCGAGCAGTACTTC. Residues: CATSRDVVSEQYF.

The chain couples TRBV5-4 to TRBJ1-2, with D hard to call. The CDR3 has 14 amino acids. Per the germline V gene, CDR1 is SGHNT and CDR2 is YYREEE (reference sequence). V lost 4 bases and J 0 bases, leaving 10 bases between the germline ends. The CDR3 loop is CASSATRANYGYTF. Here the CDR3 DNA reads TGTGCCAGCAGCGCGACACGCGCTAACTATGGCTACACCTTC. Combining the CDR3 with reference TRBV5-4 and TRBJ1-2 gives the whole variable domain ETGVTQSPTHLIKTRGQQVTLRCSSQSGHNTVSWYQQALGQGPQFIFQYYREEENGRGNFPPRFSGLQFPNYSSELNVNALELDDSALYLCASSATRANYGYTFGSGTRLTVV.

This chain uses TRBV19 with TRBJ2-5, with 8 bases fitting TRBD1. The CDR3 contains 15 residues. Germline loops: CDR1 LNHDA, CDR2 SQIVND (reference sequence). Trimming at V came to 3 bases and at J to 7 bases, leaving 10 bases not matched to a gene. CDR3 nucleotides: TGTGCCAGTAGTATGCGGACAGGGCTAATACTGACCCAGTACTTC. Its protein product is CASSMRTGLILTQYF.

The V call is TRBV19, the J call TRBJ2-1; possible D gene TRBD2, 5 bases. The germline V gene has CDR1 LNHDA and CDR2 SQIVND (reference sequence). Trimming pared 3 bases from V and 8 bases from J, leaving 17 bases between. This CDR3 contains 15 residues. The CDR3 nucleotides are TGTGCCAGTAGTATTGGGAGACTTCCTTTGGATGAGCAGTTCTTC. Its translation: CASSIGRLPLDEQFF.

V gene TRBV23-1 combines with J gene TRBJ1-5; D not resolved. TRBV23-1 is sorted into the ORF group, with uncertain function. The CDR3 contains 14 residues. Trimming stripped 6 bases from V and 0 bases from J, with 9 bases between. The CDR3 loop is CASSKTDSNQPQHF. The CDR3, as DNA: TGCGCCAGCAGCAAAACAGATAGCAATCAGCCCCAGCATTTT.

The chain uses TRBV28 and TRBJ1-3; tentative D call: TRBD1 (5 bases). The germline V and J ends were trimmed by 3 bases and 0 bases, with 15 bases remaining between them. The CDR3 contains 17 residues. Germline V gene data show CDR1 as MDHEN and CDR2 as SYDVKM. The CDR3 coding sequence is TGTGCCAGCAGTTTTCAATATTGGGGGGACTCTGGAAACACCATATATTTT. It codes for CASSFQYWGDSGNTIYF.

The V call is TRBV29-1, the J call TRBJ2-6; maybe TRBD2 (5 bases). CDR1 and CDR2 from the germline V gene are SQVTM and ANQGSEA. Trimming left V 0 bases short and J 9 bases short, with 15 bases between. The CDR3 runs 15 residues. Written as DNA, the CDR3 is TGCAGCGTTGAAGAGGGGAAGGATGGACTCAACGTCCTGACTTTC. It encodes CSVEEGKDGLNVLTF.

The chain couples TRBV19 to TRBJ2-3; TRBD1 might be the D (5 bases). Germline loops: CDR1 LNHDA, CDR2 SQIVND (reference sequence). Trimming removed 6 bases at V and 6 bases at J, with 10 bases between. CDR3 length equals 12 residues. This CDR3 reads CASRLSGDTQYF. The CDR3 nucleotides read TGTGCCAGTAGGCTATCAGGGGATACGCAGTATTTT.

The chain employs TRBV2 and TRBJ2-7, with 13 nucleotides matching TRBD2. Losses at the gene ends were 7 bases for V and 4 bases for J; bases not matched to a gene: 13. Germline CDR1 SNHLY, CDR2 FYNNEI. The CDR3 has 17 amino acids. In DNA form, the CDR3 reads TGTGCCAGCATGAACCTGAGGACTAGCGGGAGAAGGTACGAGCAGTACTTC. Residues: CASMNLRTSGRRYEQYF.

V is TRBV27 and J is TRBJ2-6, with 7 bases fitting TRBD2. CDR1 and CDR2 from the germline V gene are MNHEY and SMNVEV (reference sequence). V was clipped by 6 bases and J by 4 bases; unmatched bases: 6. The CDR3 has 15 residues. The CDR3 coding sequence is TGTGCCAGCAGCTACGGGGGGACCGGGGCCAACGTCCTGACTTTC. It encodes CASSYGGTGANVLTF.

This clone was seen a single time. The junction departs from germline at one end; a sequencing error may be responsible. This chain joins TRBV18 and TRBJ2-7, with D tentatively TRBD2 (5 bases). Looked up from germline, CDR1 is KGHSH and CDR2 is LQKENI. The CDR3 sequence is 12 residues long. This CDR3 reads CASSPQRDEQYF. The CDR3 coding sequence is TGTGCCAGCTCCCCACAGAGGGACGAGCAGTACTTC.

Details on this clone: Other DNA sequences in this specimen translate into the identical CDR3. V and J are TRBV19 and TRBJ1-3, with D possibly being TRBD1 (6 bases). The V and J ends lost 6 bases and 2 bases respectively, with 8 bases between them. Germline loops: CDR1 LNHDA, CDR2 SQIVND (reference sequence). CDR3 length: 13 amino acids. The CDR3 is CASRRDTGNTIYF. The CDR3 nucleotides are TGTGCCAGTAGACGGGACACTGGAAACACCATATATTTT.

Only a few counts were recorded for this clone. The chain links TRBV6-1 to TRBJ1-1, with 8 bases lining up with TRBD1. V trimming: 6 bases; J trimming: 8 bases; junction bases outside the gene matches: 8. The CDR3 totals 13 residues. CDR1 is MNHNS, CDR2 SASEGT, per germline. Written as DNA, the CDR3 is TGTGCCAGCAGGGACAGGGCGTTCGTGGAAGCTTTCTTT. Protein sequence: CASRDRAFVEAFF.

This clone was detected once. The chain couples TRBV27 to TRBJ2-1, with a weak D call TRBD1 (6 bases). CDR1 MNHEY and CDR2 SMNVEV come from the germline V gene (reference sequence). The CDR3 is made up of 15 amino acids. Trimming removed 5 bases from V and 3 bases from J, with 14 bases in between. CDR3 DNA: TGTGCCAGCAGTAAGGTCGGGACATACTACAATGAGCAGTTCTTC. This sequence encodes CASSKVGTYYNEQFF.

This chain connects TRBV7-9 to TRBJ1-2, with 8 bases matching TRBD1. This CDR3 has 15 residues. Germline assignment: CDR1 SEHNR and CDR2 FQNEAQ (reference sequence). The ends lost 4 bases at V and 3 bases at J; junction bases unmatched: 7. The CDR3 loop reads CASSSRQGRDYGYTF. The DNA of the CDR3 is TGTGCCAGCAGCTCCCGACAGGGGAGGGACTATGGCTACACCTTC.

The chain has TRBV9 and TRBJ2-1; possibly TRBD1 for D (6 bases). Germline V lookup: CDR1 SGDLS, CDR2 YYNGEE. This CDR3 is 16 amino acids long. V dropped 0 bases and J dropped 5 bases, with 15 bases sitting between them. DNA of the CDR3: TGTGCCAGCAGCGTAGATCCCAGGGGTCGGGACAATGAGCAGTTCTTC. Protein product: CASSVDPRGRDNEQFF.

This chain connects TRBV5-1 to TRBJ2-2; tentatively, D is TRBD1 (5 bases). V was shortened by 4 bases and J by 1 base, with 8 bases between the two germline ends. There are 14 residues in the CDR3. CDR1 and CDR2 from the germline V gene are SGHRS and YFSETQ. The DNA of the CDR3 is TGCGCCAGCAGCCTGACAGTGAACACCGGGGAGCTGTTTTTT. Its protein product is CASSLTVNTGELFF.

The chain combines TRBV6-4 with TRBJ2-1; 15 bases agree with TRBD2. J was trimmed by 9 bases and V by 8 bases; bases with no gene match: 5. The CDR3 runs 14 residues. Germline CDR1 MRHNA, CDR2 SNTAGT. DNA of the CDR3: TGTGCCAGCGCGAGGACTAGCGGGAGGGGTGAGCAGTTCTTC. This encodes CASARTSGRGEQFF.

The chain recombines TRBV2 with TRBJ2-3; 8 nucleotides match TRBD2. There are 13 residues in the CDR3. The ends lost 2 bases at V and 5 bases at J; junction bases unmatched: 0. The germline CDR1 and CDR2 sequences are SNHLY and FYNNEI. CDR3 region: CASSELAGDTQYF. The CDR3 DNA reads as TGTGCCAGCAGTGAACTAGCGGGAGATACGCAGTATTTT.

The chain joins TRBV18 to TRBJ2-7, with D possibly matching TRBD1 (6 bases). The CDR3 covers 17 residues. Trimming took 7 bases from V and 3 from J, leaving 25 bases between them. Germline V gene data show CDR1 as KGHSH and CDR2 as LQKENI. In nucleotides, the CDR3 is TGTGCCAGCTTTCCCCCCTGGGGGCGAACCTTAAGCTACGAGCAGTACTTC. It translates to CASFPPWGRTLSYEQYF. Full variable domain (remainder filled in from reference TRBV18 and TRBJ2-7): NAGVMQNPRHLVRRRGQEARLRCSPMKGHSHVYWYRQLPEEGLKFMVYLQKENIIDESGMPKERFSAEFPKEGPSILRIQQVVRGDSAAYFCASFPPWGRTLSYEQYFGPGTRLTVT.

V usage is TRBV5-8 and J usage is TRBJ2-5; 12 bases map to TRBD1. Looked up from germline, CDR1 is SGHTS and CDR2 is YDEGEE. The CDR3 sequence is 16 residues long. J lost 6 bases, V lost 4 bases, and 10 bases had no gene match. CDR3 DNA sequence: TGTGCCAGCAGCCAACACGGGACAGGGGGCATGAAGACCCAGTACTTC. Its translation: CASSQHGTGGMKTQYF.

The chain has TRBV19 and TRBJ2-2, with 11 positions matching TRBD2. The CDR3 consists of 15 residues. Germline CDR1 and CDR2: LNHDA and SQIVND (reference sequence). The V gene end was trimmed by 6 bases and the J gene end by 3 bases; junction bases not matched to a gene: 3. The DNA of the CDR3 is TGTGCCAGTAGGCCGGGACTAGCGGACACCGGGGAGCTGTTTTTT. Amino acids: CASRPGLADTGELFF.

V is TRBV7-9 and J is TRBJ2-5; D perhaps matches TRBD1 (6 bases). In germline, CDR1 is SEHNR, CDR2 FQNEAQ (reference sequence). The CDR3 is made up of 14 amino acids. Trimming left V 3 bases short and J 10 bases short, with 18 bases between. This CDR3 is CASSFETGPRDQYF. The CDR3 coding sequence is TGTGCCAGCAGCTTTGAGACAGGCCCTCGTGACCAGTACTTC.

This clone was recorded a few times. The CDR3 nucleotides read TGTGCCAGCAGCTTGGCAGGGGCCCACATGGATACGCAGTATTTT. It is translated as CASSLAGAHMDTQYF. The V call is TRBV7-2, the J call TRBJ2-3, with D possibly being TRBD1 (6 bases). V was pared by 3 bases and J by 6 bases, with 16 bases between. Germline CDR1 and CDR2: SGHTA and FQGNSA. The length of the CDR3 is 15 residues.

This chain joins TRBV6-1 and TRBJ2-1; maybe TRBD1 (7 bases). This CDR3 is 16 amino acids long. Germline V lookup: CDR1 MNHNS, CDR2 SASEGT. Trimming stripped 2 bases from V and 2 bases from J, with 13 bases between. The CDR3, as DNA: TGTGCCAGCAGTGAAACCCCCAGGGGGGCCTACAATGAGCAGTTCTTC. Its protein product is CASSETPRGAYNEQFF.

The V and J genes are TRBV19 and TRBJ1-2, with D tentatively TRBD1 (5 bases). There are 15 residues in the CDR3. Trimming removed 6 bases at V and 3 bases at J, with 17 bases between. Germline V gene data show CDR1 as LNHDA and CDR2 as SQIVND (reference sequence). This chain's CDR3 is CASRLLGVEDYGYTF. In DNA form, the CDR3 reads TGTGCCAGTAGGCTTTTAGGGGTTGAGGACTATGGCTACACCTTC.

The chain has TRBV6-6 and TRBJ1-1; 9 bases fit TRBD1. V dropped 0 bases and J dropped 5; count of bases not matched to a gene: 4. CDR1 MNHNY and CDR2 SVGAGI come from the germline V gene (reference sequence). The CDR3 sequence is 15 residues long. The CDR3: CASSYSPGQGTEAFF. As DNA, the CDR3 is TGTGCCAGCAGTTACTCACCGGGACAGGGAACTGAAGCTTTCTTT.

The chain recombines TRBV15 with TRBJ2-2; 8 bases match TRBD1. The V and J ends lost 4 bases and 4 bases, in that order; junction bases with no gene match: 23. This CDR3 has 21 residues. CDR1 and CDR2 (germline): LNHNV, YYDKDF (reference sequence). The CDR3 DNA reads TGTGCCACCAGCATAATCCTGGGGCGGACAGGGAGTGATGGAACCACCGGGGAGCTGTTTTTT. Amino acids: CATSIILGRTGSDGTTGELFF.

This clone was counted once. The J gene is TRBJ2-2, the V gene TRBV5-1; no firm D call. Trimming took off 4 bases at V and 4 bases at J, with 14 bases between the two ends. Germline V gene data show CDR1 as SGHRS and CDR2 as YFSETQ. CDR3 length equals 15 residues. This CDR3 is CASSQSGDGTGELFF. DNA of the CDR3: TGCGCCAGCAGCCAATCAGGCGACGGCACCGGGGAGCTGTTTTTT.

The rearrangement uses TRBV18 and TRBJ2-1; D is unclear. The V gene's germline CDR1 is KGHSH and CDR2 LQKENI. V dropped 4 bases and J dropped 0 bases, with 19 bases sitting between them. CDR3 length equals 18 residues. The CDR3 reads CASSLAPFDTPSYNEQFF. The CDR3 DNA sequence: TGTGCCAGCTCACTTGCACCCTTCGACACCCCCTCCTACAATGAGCAGTTCTTC.